The 15 T cell receptor beta chains listed next were all sequenced from one sample in a study of CD8+ T cells in alopecia areata. Sequencing templates came from extracted RNA that was reverse transcribed into cDNA. Sequenced by immunoSEQ multiplex PCR; TCRdb stores in-frame clones only, minus some. Of approximately 150,000 clones listed, around 71% are singletons. This material consisted of CD8+ T cells sorted from blood, taken at week 0. The source is a human donor with alopecia areata.

The rearrangement joins TRBV6-1 to TRBJ2-7, with unresolved D. Germline V gives CDR1 MNHNS, CDR2 SASEGT. The length of the CDR3 is 11 residues. V lost 6 bases to trimming and J lost 6 bases, with 9 bases between them. The CDR3, as DNA: TGTGCCAGCAGCTTCCTACGCGAGCAGTACTTC. It translates to CASSFLREQYF.

This clone was observed once. The chain has TRBV13 and TRBJ2-7, with a tentative D call TRBD1 (6 bases). The germline V and J ends were trimmed by 3 bases and 2 bases, with 11 bases remaining between them. The germline gives CDR1 PRHDT, CDR2 FYEKMQ (reference sequence). The CDR3 extends over 14 amino acids. This CDR3 reads CASSFGDTPYEQYF. The CDR3 DNA sequence: TGTGCCAGCAGCTTTGGGGACACCCCCTACGAGCAGTACTTC.

The chain combines TRBV9 with TRBJ2-7; D is undetermined. This CDR3 is built from 14 residues. V was trimmed by 0 bases and J by 7 bases, leaving 14 bases between them. The germline CDR1 and CDR2 sequences are SGDLS and YYNGEE. The CDR3 sequence is CASSVALSSWEQYF. As DNA, the CDR3 is TGTGCCAGCAGCGTAGCGCTGTCAAGCTGGGAGCAGTACTTC.

The chain couples TRBV5-6 to TRBJ1-5; 11 positions match TRBD1. CDR1 is SGHDT and CDR2 is YYEEEE in the germline V gene. This CDR3 is built from 14 residues. The V and J ends lost 4 bases and 4 bases, in that order; junction bases with no gene match: 1. CDR3 bases: TGTGCCAGCAGCGGGGACAGGGGGAATCAGCCCCAGCATTTT. Encoded protein: CASSGDRGNQPQHF.

The chain employs TRBV6-1 and TRBJ1-5, with no clear D. Trimming took off 9 bases at V and 4 bases at J, with 13 bases between the two ends. CDR1 and CDR2 (germline): MNHNS, SASEGT. The CDR3 runs to 13 residues. The CDR3 loop is CASIPGGNQPQHF. CDR3 in DNA: TGTGCCAGTATCCCGGGAGGGAATCAGCCCCAGCATTTT.

The sample holds a few counts of this clone. The rearrangement joins TRBV27 to TRBJ1-6, with D unresolved. Trimming shortened V by 4 bases and J by 7 bases, and 8 bases separated the two germline ends. The germline V gene has CDR1 MNHEY and CDR2 SMNVEV (reference sequence). The CDR3 runs to 13 residues. For the CDR3, the DNA is TGTGCCAGCAGTTCCTACGAGAATTCACCCCTCCACTTT. This codes for CASSSYENSPLHF.

This clone was observed a handful of times. The chain carries TRBV14 and TRBJ1-4; 8 bases map to TRBD1. Germline V lookup: CDR1 SGHDN, CDR2 FVKESK. The CDR3 sequence is 16 residues long. J was trimmed by 6 bases and V by 5 bases; bases with no gene match: 11. The CDR3 DNA sequence: TGTGCCAGCAGCGAAGCCGGGACAGGTTATCATGAAAAACTGTTTTTT. It translates to CASSEAGTGYHEKLFF.

This chain uses TRBV7-9 with TRBJ2-7; D could derive from TRBD1 or TRBD2 (5 bases each). Looked up from germline, CDR1 is SEHNR and CDR2 is FQNEAQ (reference sequence). Trimming removed 8 bases at V and 2 bases at J, with 19 bases between. This CDR3 has 15 amino acids. CDR3 sequence reads: CASSSGRLKAYEQYF. The CDR3 DNA sequence: TGTGCCAGCTCATCGGGACGACTGAAGGCCTACGAGCAGTACTTC.

The chain combines TRBV6-6 with TRBJ2-7; D unclear. The CDR3 contains 14 residues. CDR1 is MNHNY, CDR2 SVGAGI, per germline (reference sequence). V was cut by 10 bases and J by 2 bases, with 18 bases left in between. In DNA, the CDR3 is TGTGCCAACATCACACCGACCCAGACCTACGAGCAGTACTTC. It is translated as CANITPTQTYEQYF.

A remark on this clone: Different DNA sequences within this sample yield the same CDR3. V usage is TRBV7-9 and J usage is TRBJ1-1; D perhaps matches TRBD1 (6 bases). The CDR3 extends over 12 amino acids. V shed 1 base and J shed 8 bases, with 8 bases lying between them. Germline CDR1 SEHNR, CDR2 FQNEAQ (reference sequence). DNA of the CDR3: TGTGCCAGCAGCTTAGGGACAGCCGAAGCTTTCTTT. Its translation: CASSLGTAEAFF. The whole variable domain, filled in from reference TRBV7-9 and TRBJ1-1, reads DTGVSQNPRHKITKRGQNVTFRCDPISEHNRLYWYRQTLGQGPEFLTYFQNEAQLEKSRLLSDRFSAERPKGSFSTLEIQRTEQGDSAMYLCASSLGTAEAFFGQGTRLTVV.

This clone is a singleton in its sample. The rearrangement uses TRBV6-5 and TRBJ1-5; D gene ambiguous. Germline-derived CDR1 and CDR2 are MNHEY and SVGAGI. CDR3 length equals 13 residues. V shed 2 bases and J shed 8 bases, with 10 bases lying between them. CDR3 loop: CASSYGAGEPQHF. The CDR3 DNA is TGTGCCAGCAGTTACGGTGCCGGGGAGCCCCAGCATTTT.

This clone was picked up a small number of times. The V gene is TRBV11-2, the J gene TRBJ2-7; no clear D. Trimming left V 1 base short and J 3 bases short, with 7 bases between. Germline-derived CDR1 and CDR2 are SGHAT and FQNNGV. The CDR3 totals 13 residues. CDR3 sequence: CASSLAESYEQYF. DNA of the CDR3: TGTGCCAGCAGCTTAGCCGAGAGCTACGAGCAGTACTTC.

This chain uses TRBV28 with TRBJ2-1; 8 positions match TRBD2. This CDR3 is 14 amino acids long. V lost 4 bases and J lost 7; bases outside the gene matches: 6. Germline V CDR1 and CDR2: MDHEN, SYDVKM. This chain's CDR3 is CASSYRGGLNEQFF. In DNA form, the CDR3 reads TGTGCCAGCAGTTATCGCGGGGGGTTGAATGAGCAGTTCTTC.

This chain uses TRBV29-1 with TRBJ2-1, with 14 bases aligning to TRBD2. The CDR3 covers 14 residues. The junction had 6 bases not matched to a gene; V was cut back by 5 bases and J by 9 bases. CDR1 SQVTM and CDR2 ANQGSEA come from the germline V gene. This chain's CDR3 is CSVRLAGGPGEQFF. In nucleotides, the CDR3 is TGCAGCGTTCGACTAGCGGGGGGGCCTGGTGAGCAGTTCTTC.

The chain carries TRBV6-1 and TRBJ2-5, with D possibly matching TRBD2 (5 bases). Trimming pared 0 bases from V and 0 bases from J, leaving 20 bases between. Germline CDR1 and CDR2: MNHNS and SASEGT. CDR3 length equals 19 residues. The CDR3 DNA follows: TGTGCCAGCAGTGAAGCGCGGTCATGGGCGGGCCCCTACCAAGAGACCCAGTACTTC. Protein: CASSEARSWAGPYQETQYF.